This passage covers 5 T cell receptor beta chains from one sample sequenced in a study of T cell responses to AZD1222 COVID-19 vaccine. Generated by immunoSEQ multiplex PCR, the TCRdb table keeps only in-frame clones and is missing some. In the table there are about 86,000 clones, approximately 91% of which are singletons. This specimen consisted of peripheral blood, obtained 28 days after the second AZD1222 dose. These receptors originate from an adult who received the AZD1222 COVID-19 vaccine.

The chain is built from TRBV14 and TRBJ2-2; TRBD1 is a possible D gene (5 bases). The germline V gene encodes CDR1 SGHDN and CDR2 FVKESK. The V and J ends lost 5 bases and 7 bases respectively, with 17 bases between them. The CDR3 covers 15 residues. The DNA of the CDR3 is TGTGCCAGCAGCTCTCTAAGGGGAAGGTTCGGGGAGCTGTTTTTT. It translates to CASSSLRGRFGELFF.

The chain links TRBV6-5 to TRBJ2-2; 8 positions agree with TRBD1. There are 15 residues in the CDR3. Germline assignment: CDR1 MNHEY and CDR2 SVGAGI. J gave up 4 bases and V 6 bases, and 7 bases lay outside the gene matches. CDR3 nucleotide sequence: TGTGCCAGCAGCGCGGGACAGGCGAGCACCGGGGAGCTGTTTTTT. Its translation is CASSAGQASTGELFF.

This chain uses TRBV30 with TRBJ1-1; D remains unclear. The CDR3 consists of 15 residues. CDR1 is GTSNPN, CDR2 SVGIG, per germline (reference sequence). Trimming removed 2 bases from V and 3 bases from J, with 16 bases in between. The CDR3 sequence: CAWSLASRRDTEAFF. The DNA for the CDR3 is TGTGCCTGGAGTCTCGCATCTCGACGGGACACTGAAGCTTTCTTT.

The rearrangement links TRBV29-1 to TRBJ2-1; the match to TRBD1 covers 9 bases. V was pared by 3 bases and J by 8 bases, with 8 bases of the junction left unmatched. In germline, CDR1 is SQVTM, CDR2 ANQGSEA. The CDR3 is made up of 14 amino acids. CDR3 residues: CSVEGQGNFDEQFF. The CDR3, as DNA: TGCAGCGTTGAGGGACAGGGTAATTTCGATGAGCAGTTCTTC.

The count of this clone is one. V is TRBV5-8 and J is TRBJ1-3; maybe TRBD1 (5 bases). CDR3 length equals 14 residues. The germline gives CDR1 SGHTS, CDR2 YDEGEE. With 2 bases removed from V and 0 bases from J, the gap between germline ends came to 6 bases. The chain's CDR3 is CASSLRGSGNTIYF. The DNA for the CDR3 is TGTGCCAGCAGCTTAAGGGGCTCTGGAAACACCATATATTTT.